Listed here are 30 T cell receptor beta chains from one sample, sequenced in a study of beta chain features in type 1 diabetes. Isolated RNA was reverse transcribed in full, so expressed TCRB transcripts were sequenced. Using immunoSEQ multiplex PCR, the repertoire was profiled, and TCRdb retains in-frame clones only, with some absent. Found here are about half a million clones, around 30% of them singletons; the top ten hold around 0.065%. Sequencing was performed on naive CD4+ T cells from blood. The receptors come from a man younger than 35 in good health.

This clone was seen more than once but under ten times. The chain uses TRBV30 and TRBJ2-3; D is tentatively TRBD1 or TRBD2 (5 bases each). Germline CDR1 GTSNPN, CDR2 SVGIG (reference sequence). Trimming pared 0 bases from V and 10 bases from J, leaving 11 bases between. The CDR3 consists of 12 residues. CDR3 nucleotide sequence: TGTGCCTGGAGTGTACTGGGACCGCCGCAGTATTTT. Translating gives CAWSVLGPPQYF.

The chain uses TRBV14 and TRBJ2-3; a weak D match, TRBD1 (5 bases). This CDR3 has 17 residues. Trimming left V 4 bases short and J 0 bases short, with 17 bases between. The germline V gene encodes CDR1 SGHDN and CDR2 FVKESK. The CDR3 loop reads CASSRRQISSSTDTQYF. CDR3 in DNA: TGTGCCAGCAGCCGCAGACAGATTTCATCTAGCACAGATACGCAGTATTTT.

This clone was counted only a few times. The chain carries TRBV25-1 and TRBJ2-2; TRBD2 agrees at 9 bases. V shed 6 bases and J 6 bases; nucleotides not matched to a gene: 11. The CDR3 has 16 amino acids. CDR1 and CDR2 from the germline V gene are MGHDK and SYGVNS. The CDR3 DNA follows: TGTGCCAGCAGCGAGGCGGGACTAGCACCTCCCGGGGAGCTGTTTTTT. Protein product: CASSEAGLAPPGELFF.

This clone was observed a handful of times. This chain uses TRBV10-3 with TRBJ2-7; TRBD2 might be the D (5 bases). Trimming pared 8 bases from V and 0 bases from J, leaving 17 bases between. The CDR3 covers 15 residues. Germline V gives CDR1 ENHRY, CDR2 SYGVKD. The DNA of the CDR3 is TGTGCCATCCAGACGGGAACGGGGAGCTCCTACGAGCAGTACTTC. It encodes CAIQTGTGSSYEQYF.

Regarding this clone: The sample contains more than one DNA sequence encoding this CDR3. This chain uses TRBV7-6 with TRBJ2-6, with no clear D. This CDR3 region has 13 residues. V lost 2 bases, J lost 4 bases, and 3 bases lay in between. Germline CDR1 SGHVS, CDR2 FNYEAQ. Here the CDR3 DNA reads TGTGCCAGCAGCTTAACCGGGGCCAACGTCCTGACTTTC. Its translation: CASSLTGANVLTF. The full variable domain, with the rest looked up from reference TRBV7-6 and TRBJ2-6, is GAGVSQSPRYKVTKRGQDVALRCDPISGHVSLYWYRQALGQGPEFLTYFNYEAQQDKSGLPNDRFSAERPEGSISTLTIQRTEQRDSAMYRCASSLTGANVLTFGAGSRLTVL.

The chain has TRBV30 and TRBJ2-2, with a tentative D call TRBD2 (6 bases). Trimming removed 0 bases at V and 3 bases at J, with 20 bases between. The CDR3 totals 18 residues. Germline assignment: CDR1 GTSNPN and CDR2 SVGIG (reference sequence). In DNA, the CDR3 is TGTGCCTGGAGTGTAGTTTTTTGGGCGGGAAAAGACACCGGGGAGCTGTTTTTT. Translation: CAWSVVFWAGKDTGELFF.

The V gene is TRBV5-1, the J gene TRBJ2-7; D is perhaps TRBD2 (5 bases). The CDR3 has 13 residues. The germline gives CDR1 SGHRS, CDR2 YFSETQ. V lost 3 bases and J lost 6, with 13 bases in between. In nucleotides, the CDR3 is TGCGCCAGCAGCTCGAGGGAAGCCCGCGAGCAGTACTTC. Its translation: CASSSREAREQYF.

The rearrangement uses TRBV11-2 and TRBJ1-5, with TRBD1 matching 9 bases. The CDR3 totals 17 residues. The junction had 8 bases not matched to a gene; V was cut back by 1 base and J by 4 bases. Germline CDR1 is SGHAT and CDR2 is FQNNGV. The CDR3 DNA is TGTGCCAGCAGCTTAGGCTCTGGGACAGGGATTAATCAGCCCCAGCATTTT. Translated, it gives CASSLGSGTGINQPQHF.

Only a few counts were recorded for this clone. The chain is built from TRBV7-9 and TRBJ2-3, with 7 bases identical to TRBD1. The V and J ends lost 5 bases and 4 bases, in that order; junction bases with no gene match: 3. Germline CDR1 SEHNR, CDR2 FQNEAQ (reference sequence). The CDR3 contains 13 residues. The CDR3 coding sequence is TGTGCCAGCAGCGTCGGGACAGCAGATACGCAGTATTTT. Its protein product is CASSVGTADTQYF.

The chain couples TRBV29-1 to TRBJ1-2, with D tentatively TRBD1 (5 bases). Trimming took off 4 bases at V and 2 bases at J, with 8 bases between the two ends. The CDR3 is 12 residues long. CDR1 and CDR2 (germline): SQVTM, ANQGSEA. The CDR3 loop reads CSVGTINYGYTF. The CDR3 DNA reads TGCAGCGTTGGGACAATCAACTATGGCTACACCTTC.

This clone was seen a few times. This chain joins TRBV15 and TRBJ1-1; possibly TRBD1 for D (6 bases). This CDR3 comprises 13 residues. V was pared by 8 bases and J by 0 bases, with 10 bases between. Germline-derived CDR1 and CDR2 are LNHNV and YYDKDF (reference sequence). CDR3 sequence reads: CATGGRVNTEAFF. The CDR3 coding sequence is TGTGCCACCGGGGGGCGCGTGAACACTGAAGCTTTCTTT.

The CDR3 spells CASSPGAATYQETQYF. DNA for the CDR3: TGTGCCAGCTCCCCCGGGGCTGCTACGTACCAAGAGACCCAGTACTTC. V is TRBV18 and J is TRBJ2-5; either TRBD1 or TRBD2 may fit D (5 bases each). The CDR3 loop spans 16 amino acids. The V and J ends lost 6 bases and 0 bases respectively, with 17 bases between them. Germline loops: CDR1 KGHSH, CDR2 LQKENI.

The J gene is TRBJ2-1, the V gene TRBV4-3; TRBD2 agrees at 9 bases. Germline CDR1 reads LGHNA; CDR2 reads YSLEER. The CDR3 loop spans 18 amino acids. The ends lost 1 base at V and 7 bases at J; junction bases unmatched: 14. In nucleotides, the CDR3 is TGCGCCAGCAGCCAAGTCGGTTCAGCGGGAGGTCTAGGGAATGAGCAGTTCTTC. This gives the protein CASSQVGSAGGLGNEQFF.

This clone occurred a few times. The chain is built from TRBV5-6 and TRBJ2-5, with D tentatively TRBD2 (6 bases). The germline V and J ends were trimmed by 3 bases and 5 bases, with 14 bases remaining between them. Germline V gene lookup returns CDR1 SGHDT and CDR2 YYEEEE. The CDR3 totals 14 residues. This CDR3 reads CASSSAKGGETQYF. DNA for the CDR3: TGTGCCAGCAGCTCCGCGAAAGGAGGGGAGACCCAGTACTTC.

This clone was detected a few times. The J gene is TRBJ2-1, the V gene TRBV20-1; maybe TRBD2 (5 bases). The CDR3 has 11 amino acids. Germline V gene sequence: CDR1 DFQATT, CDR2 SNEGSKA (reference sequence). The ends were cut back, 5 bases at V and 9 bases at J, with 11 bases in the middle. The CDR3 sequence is CSAWNGGEQFF. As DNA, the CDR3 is TGCAGTGCTTGGAATGGAGGTGAGCAGTTCTTC.

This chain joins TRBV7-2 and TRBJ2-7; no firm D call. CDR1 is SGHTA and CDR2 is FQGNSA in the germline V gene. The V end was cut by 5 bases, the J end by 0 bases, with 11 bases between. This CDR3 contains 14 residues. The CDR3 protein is CASSPGGPSYEQYF. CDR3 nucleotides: TGTGCCAGCAGCCCCGGTGGTCCCTCCTACGAGCAGTACTTC.

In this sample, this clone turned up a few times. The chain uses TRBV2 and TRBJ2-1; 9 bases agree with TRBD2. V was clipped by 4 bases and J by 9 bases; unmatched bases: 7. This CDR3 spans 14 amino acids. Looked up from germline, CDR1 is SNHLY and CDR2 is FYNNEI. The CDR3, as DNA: TGTGCCAGCAGTGTTAGCGGGAGCAACAGTGAGCAGTTCTTC. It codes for CASSVSGSNSEQFF.

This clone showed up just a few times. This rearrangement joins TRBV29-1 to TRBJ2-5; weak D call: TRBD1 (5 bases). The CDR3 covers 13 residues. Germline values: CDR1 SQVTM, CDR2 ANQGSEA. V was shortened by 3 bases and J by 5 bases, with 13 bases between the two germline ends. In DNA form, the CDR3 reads TGCAGCGTTGAGGCCAGGGCCAGGGAGACCCAGTACTTC. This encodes CSVEARARETQYF.

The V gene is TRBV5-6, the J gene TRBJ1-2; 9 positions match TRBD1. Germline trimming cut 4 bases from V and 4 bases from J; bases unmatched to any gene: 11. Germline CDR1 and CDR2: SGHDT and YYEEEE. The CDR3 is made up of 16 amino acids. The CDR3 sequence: CASSPGFSGQGYGYTF. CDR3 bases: TGTGCCAGCAGCCCTGGATTCTCGGGACAGGGCTATGGCTACACCTTC.

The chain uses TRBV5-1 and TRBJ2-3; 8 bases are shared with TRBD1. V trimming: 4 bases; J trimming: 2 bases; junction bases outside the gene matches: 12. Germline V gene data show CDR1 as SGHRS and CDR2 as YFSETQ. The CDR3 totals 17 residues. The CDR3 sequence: CASSASRGQEYTDTQYF. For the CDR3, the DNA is TGCGCCAGCAGCGCCTCGAGGGGACAGGAATACACAGATACGCAGTATTTT.

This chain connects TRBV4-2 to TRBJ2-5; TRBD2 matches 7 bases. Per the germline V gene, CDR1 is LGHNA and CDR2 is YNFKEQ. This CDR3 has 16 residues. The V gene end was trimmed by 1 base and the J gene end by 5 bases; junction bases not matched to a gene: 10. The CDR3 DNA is TGTGCCAGCAGCCAAGTTCATTCCGGGACTATGGAGACCCAGTACTTC. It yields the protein CASSQVHSGTMETQYF.

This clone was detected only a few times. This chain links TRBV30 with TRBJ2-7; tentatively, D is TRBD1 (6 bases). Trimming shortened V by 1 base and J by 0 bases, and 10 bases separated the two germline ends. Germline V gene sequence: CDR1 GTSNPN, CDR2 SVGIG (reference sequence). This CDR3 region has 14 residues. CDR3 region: CAWSAGTSSYEQYF. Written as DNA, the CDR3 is TGTGCCTGGAGTGCAGGGACAAGCTCCTACGAGCAGTACTTC.

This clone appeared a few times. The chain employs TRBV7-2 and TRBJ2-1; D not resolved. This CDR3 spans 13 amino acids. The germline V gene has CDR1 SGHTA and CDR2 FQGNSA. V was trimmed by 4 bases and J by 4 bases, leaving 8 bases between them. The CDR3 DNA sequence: TGTGCCAGCAGCTCAGACGTATACAATGAGCAGTTCTTC. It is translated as CASSSDVYNEQFF.

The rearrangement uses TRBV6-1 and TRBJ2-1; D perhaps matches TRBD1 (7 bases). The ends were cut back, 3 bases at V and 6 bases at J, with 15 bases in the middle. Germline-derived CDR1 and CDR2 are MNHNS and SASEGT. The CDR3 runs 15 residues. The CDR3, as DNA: TGTGCCAGCAGTGATTCATCCCAGGGGGGCAATGAGCAGTTCTTC. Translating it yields CASSDSSQGGNEQFF.

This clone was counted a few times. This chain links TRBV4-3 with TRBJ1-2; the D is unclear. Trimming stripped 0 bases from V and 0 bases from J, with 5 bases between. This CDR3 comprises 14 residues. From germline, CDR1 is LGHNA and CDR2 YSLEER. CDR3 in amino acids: CASSQERANYGYTF. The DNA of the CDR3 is TGCGCCAGCAGCCAAGAACGAGCTAACTATGGCTACACCTTC.

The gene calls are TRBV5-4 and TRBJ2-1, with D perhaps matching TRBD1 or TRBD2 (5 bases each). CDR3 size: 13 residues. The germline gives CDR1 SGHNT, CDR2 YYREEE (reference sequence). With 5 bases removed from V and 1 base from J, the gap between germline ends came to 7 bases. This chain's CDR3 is CASRGRSYNEQFF. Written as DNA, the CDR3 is TGTGCCAGCAGGGGACGATCCTACAATGAGCAGTTCTTC.

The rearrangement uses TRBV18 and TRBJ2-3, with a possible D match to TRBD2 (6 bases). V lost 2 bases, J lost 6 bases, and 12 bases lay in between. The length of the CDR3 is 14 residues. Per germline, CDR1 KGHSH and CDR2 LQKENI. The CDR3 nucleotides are TGTGCCAGCTCACCAGGGGGGATGGCGGATACGCAGTATTTT. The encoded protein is CASSPGGMADTQYF.

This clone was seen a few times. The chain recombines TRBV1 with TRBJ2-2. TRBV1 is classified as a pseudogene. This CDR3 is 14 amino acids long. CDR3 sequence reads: CTSSQDENTGELFF. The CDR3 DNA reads TGCACCAGCAGCCAAGATGAAAACACCGGGGAGCTGTTTTTT.

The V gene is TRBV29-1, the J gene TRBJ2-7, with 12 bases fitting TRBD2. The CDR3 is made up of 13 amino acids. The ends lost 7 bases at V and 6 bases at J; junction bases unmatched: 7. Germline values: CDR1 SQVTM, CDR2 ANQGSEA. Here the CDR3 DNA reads TGCAGCGGGTGGACTAGCGGGATAAGCGAGCAGTACTTC. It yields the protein CSGWTSGISEQYF.

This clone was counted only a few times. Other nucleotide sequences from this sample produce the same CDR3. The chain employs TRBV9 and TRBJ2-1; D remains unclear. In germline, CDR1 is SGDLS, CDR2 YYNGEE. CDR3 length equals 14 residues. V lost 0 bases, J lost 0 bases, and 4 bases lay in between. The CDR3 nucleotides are TGTGCCAGCAGCGTAGGGAACTCCTACAATGAGCAGTTCTTC. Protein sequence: CASSVGNSYNEQFF.